The sequence of this TCR beta chain was determined in a study of T-cell memory formation after mild COVID-19. Overall study results and limits: Clones contracting across day 15 to 85 had a balanced CD4/CD8 profile; later expanding clones leaned CD4+.

TCRdb re-called the 5' RACE reads with MiXCR, one entry per CDR3 protein. In the table there are 150,000 to 200,000 distinct CDR3 sequences, 13% to 15% of which are singletons. From germline, CDR1 is MNHEY and CDR2 SMNVEV (reference sequence). The length of the CDR3 is 15 residues. The V and J ends lost 5 bases and 6 bases respectively, with 16 bases between them. Worth noting for this clonotype: The antigen is not known.

The receptor was derived from an adult woman who had mild COVID-19 (a few samples of this study predate the infection). Cell type and time point are not known. The gene calls are TRBV27 and TRBJ2-2, with TRBD2 as a possible D gene (5 bases). The sequenced sample was PBMCs or a T cell subset sorted from them (not recorded which). CDR3: CASSATPLVAGELFF. CDR3 nucleotide sequence: TGTGCCAGCAGTGCCACCCCACTAGTGGCCGGGGAGCTGTTTTTT.